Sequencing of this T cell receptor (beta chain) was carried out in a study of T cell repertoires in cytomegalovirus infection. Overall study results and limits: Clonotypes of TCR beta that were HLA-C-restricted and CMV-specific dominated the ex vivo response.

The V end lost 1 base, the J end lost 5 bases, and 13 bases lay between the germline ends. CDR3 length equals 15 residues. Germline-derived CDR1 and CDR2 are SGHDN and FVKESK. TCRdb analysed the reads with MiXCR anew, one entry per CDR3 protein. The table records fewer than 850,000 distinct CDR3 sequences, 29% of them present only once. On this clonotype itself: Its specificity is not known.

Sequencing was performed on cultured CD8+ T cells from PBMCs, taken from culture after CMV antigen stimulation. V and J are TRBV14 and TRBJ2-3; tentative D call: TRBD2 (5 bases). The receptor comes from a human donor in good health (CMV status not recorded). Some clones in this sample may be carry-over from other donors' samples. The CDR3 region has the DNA TGTGCCAGCAGCCAAGGAGGGAACTTGTTAGATACGCAGTATTTT. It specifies CASSQGGNLLDTQYF.